Here is one TCR beta chain with its context. The specificity of this receptor is unknown. The germline gene is not matched at one end of the junction; a read error may be the cause. Reading the label with the study, this specimen's time point is: newly diagnosed GD, antithyroid drugs for less than 3 months. For both TCR sequencing and RNA sequencing, RNA was extracted from PBMCs using TRIzol. The diagnosis of Graves' disease followed American Thyroid Association guidelines. Patients for the study were recruited at an endocrinology department in Xi'an, China. From each patient, approximately 9 milliliters of peripheral blood was collected into an EDTA anticoagulant tube. Ficoll Paque Plus density gradient separation was used to isolate PBMCs, and no additional T cell sorting was done. RNA quality was checked with an Agilent 2100 Bioanalyzer and agarose gel, and concentration with a NanoDrop 2000. Library generation was performed with multiplex PCR. Sequencing relied on an Illumina HiSeq 4000. iRepertoire HTBI primers and Arm-PCR amplification of CDR3 regions were used to construct TCR beta libraries. Before sequencing, the PCR products went through gel purification. Processing in the source paper ran as follows. Across samples, some 62 TRBV and 13 to 15 TRBJ segments were identified and used for gene usage analysis of CDR3 amino acid clonotypes. Filtered high-quality paired reads were merged into contigs using COPE and FqMerger. BLAST was used to align contigs to IMGT TRBV, TRBD and TRBJ reference genes, and CDR3 was defined according to IMGT. Any clonotype with a frequency above 0.1% was counted as a highly expanded clone. Repertoire diversity was measured by Shannon entropy, and V-J evenness by the Gini coefficient. A clonotype found in more than one individual was treated as public. TCRdb trimmed the raw reads at Q25, called clones with MiXCR and kept productive beta chains. A single entry per CDR3 protein holds the most common genes and DNA from its merged rows. TCRdb assigned the V and J calls; the authors' analysis was not used. This sample is represented by hundreds of thousands of distinct CDR3 sequences; roughly 15% of them were singletons. 18% of the sample comes from the top ten.

This sample stems from a study of regulatory T cells in long-lasting Graves disease (dated by TCRdb to the early 2020s). With respect to the entire study: Newly diagnosed Graves' disease patients had taken antithyroid drugs for less than 3 months. This study used TCR sequencing and RNA sequencing of peripheral blood to compare persistent Graves' disease patients against newly diagnosed Graves' disease patients. The study was registered as a clinical trial and conducted in China. A total of roughly 35 samples underwent TCR sequencing: around 13 from persistent and 20 from newly diagnosed Graves' disease patients. Overall study outcomes, separate from this receptor: Preferential use of TRBV28, TRBJ1-2 and TRBJ2-5 was observed in persistent disease, whereas TRBV20-1 and TRBJ2-1 were favored in newly diagnosed disease. More public clonotypes were shared among persistent patients (about 2,800) than among newly diagnosed patients (under 1,000). Sequencing and analysis were restricted to the TCR beta chain. As a limitation, the authors acknowledged that the small sample size may reduce accuracy. Compared with newly diagnosed patients, persistent Graves' disease patients had lower TCR Shannon entropy and fewer highly expanded clones, which suggests clonal expansion. The study examined only peripheral blood because the primary lesion, thyroid tissue, could not be accessed.

The CDR3, cysteine through phenylalanine, is 15 amino acids long. The kept DNA is CDR3 alone, 45 bases in frame from the first base. In the germline V gene (reference sequence), CDR1 corresponds to SSHAT and CDR2 to FNYEAQ. This same sample was also taken into another study, of T cells in Graves' hyperthyroidism and ophthalmopathy. Reported in the second study: Stable Graves' hyperthyroidism was defined as no progression to ophthalmopathy during 18 months of follow-up. Hyperthyroidism patients were aged 18 to 65 years and newly diagnosed, with disease duration of less than 2 months. The study excluded patients with uncontrolled infections, other autoimmune diseases, pregnancy or lactation. Diagnoses relied on clinical symptoms, serum thyroxine and TRAb, thyroid ultrasound and orbital computed tomography. A first-round RT-PCR of the TCR CDR3 used the HTBI primer set with the Qiagen OneStep RT-PCR kit. Most expanded thyroid clonotypes (frequency above 0.001) were also found in blood, which suggests that blood repertoires may mirror thyroid immune responses. Ophthalmopathy was separated from stable hyperthyroidism by a 13 V-J signature model, with roughly 88% sensitivity and approximately 81% specificity obtained in cross-validation and 80%/75% obtained in testing. During validation, the model predicted progression to ophthalmopathy a median of roughly 7.1 months ahead of onset, with roughly 65% sensitivity and roughly 72% specificity. To identify distinguishing TCR V-J signatures, a discovery cohort of about 100 patients was used, comprising 43 with Graves' ophthalmopathy and roughly 60 with stable Graves' hyperthyroidism. Prospective prediction of ophthalmopathy was tested in an independent validation cohort of 18 to 20 hyperthyroidism patients and 17 patients who later progressed to ophthalmopathy. The approximately 97 discovery patients were randomly divided into training and test sets at a 7:3 ratio. In roughly six Graves' hyperthyroidism patients, the study also compared T-cell repertoires from thyroid tissue with T-cell repertoires from blood. After sampling, hyperthyroidism patients received methimazole starting at 30 mg daily, and ophthalmopathy patients received high-dose intravenous methylprednisolone. A second multiplex PCR round built the libraries, followed by size selection and purification. Paired-end sequencing of the libraries was performed with 100 bp reads on an Illumina HiSeq2000. SOAPnuke was used to process the raw data, removing reads that contained adapters or uncalled bases, had a mean Phred below 15, or lacked an exact match to the constant primer or identifier. High-quality paired reads were merged with COPE v1.2.5, and unique nucleotide sequences were defined as clonotypes. MiTCR v1.1 was used to align the clonotypes against IMGT TRBV, TRBD and TRBJ reference segments. Analysis was restricted to V-J combinations with a frequency above 0.0001, which covered 99.2% of repertoires. A TCS score was defined as the ratio between F50 (clonal expansion) and ExV (chaos), using BLOSUM62-based TCRdist between CDR3 peptides within each V-J. Welch's t-statistics and random forest reduced just over 500 V-J features to 13, which were used in a naive Bayes classifier (R e1071). No statistical method was used to set the sample size in advance, and investigators knew the group allocation. The paper describes TCR Vbeta CDR3 sequencing of about 140 peripheral blood samples, made up of about 40 ophthalmopathy patients, more than 70 hyperthyroidism patients and roughly 17 progressor patients.

The receptor's source is a woman aged 25 to 45 with Graves disease. Donor details come from another sample of the same person, matched by shared clones. The chain was built from TRBV7-7 and TRBJ2-1; 7 junctional bases match TRBD1. The sequenced sample was peripheral blood mononuclear cells (PBMCs), obtained at new diagnosis, from a patient treated with antithyroid drugs. The nucleotide sequence reads as follows: TGTGCTAGCAGCTACGACAGGGCCCCCTACAATGAGCAGTTCTTC. The resulting protein is CASSYDRAPYNEQFF.